These 27 T cell receptor beta chains came from one sample sequenced in a study of response to subunit inactivated influenza vaccine. TCRdb called the RT-PCR reads again in MiXCR, with one record for every CDR3 protein. This table holds 650,000 to 800,000 distinct CDR3 sequences, 18% found once. The source was PBMCs from blood, collected 4 to 6 days after vaccination. The source of these receptors is a man aged 50 to 60 who received an inactivated influenza vaccine.

This clonotype has more than one count but fewer than ten. This chain links TRBV12-3 or TRBV12-4 with TRBJ1-4; no clear D. Trimming removed 5 bases at V and 4 bases at J, with 5 bases between. This CDR3 is built from 12 residues. The CDR3 here is CASSLINEKLFF. The CDR3 nucleotides are TGTGCCAGCAGTCTCATTAATGAAAAACTGTTTTTT.

This clonotype was seen a handful of times. V usage is TRBV12-3 or TRBV12-4 and J usage is TRBJ2-3, with 9 bases identical to TRBD2. CDR3 size: 16 residues. V was clipped by 2 bases and J by 5 bases; unmatched bases: 8. The CDR3 nucleotides are TGTGCCAGCAGTTTAAGGAGCGGGGGGACGTTAGATACGCAGTATTTT. This sequence encodes CASSLRSGGTLDTQYF.

Many counts were recorded for this clonotype. The chain carries TRBV12-3 or TRBV12-4 and TRBJ2-3; the match to TRBD1 covers 7 bases. This CDR3 has 13 residues. Trimming at V came to 6 bases and at J to 4 bases, leaving 4 bases not matched to a gene. The DNA for the CDR3 is TGTGCCAGCAGCTTCCAGGGGGCAGATACGCAGTATTTT. Encoded protein: CASSFQGADTQYF.

This clonotype was seen only a few times. The gene calls are TRBV12-3 or TRBV12-4 and TRBJ2-4; D remains ambiguous. There are 14 residues in the CDR3. Trimming left V 5 bases short and J 3 bases short, with 11 bases between. The CDR3 spells CASSLDGLKNIQYF. The CDR3 DNA reads as TGTGCCAGCAGTCTCGACGGGCTCAAAAACATTCAGTACTTC.

This clonotype was counted ten times or more. V and J are TRBV20-1 and TRBJ2-7, with a possible D match to TRBD1 (5 bases). The CDR3 is made up of 14 amino acids. Trimming took off 1 base at V and 1 base at J, with 11 bases between the two ends. Germline assignment: CDR1 DFQATT and CDR2 SNEGSKA (reference sequence). In DNA, the CDR3 is TGCAGTGCTAGAGGGAGCAGGGCGTCCTACGAGCAGTACTTC. Its translation is CSARGSRASYEQYF.

This clonotype was detected only once. A single base separates this from a much larger clone, so it may be a read error. This chain joins TRBV4-3 and TRBJ1-5; D is unresolved. This CDR3 has 14 residues. Germline assignment: CDR1 LGHNA and CDR2 YSLEER. V was cut by 2 bases and J by 3 bases, with 8 bases left in between. The CDR3 bases are TGCGCCAGCAGCCAAAGACGGAACAATCAGCCCCAGCATTTT. As protein: CASSQRRNNQPQHF.

This clonotype was detected many times. The chain carries TRBV7-2 and TRBJ2-3, with TRBD2 identical over 9 bases. J was trimmed by 2 bases and V by 0 bases; bases with no gene match: 6. The CDR3 length is 17 residues. Germline V gene sequence: CDR1 SGHTA, CDR2 FQGNSA. The chain's CDR3 is CASSLAGAGGATDTQYF. CDR3 coding DNA: TGTGCCAGCAGCTTAGCGGGAGCGGGGGGAGCCACAGATACGCAGTATTTT.

This clonotype was detected only a few times. The genes are TRBV7-2 and TRBJ2-2, with TRBD1 matching over 9 bases. The trim removed 3 bases at V and 8 bases at J, leaving 7 bases unmatched. CDR3 size: 15 residues. In germline, CDR1 is SGHTA, CDR2 FQGNSA. The CDR3, as DNA: TGTGCCAGCAGCTTGGGGGACAGGGTATCAGGGGAGCTGTTTTTT. Protein: CASSLGDRVSGELFF.

CDR3 nucleotide sequence: TGTGCCAGCAGCTTCGGACTAGCGGGTAGTCGGAGTTACGAGCAGTACTTC. The encoded protein is CASSFGLAGSRSYEQYF. The chain combines TRBV7-2 with TRBJ2-7; TRBD2 agrees at 11 bases. Looked up from germline, CDR1 is SGHTA and CDR2 is FQGNSA. Germline trimming cut 3 bases from V and 4 bases from J; bases unmatched to any gene: 11. The CDR3 runs to 17 residues.

To note about this clonotype: Just one base apart from a much larger clone, this may be a read error. The chain is built from TRBV20-1 and TRBJ2-1; the D is unclear. The CDR3 loop spans 11 amino acids. Germline loops: CDR1 DFQATT, CDR2 SNEGSKA (reference sequence). CDR3 residues: CRARTLIEQFF. The CDR3, as DNA: TGCAGAGCTAGGACCTTGATTGAGCAGTTCTTC.

This clonotype was observed a handful of times. The V call is TRBV4-3, the J call TRBJ2-2, with 7 positions matching TRBD1. The germline V gene encodes CDR1 LGHNA and CDR2 YSLEER. There are 14 residues in the CDR3. Unmatched junction bases numbered 2, after V lost 0 bases and J lost 7 bases. CDR3 coding DNA: TGCGCCAGCAGCCAAGAACAGGGGTTCGGGGAGCTGTTTTTT. It translates to CASSQEQGFGELFF.

This clonotype was counted at least ten times. V and J are TRBV5-5 and TRBJ2-1; the match to TRBD2 covers 13 bases. V gave up 4 bases and J gave up 6 bases; unmatched junction bases: 7. This CDR3 has 16 amino acids. In germline, CDR1 is SGHKS, CDR2 YYEKEE (reference sequence). The CDR3 is CASSATTSGRVNEQFF. In DNA form, the CDR3 reads TGTGCCAGCAGCGCCACCACTAGCGGGAGGGTCAATGAGCAGTTCTTC.

This clonotype was seen more than once but under ten times. V gene TRBV7-2 combines with J gene TRBJ2-1; 13 positions agree with TRBD2. CDR1 is SGHTA and CDR2 is FQGNSA in the germline V gene. The CDR3 runs to 14 residues. The ends lost 7 bases at V and 10 bases at J; junction bases unmatched: 7. In DNA, the CDR3 is TGTGCCAGCACCGGGACTAGCGGGGCTTGGGAGCAGTTCTTC. Residues: CASTGTSGAWEQFF. Complete variable domain (other parts from reference TRBV7-2 and TRBJ2-1): GAGVSQSPSNKVTEKGKDVELRCDPISGHTALYWYRQSLGQGLEFLIYFQGNSAPDKSGLPSDRFSAERTGGSVSTLTIQRTQQEDSAVYLCASTGTSGAWEQFFGPGTRLTVL.

V is TRBV5-1 and J is TRBJ2-3; the D is unclear. This CDR3 has 12 amino acids. Looked up from germline, CDR1 is SGHRS and CDR2 is YFSETQ. Between the trimmed V and J ends, which lost 6 bases and 1 base, there was a span of 6 bases. Here the CDR3 reads CASKLGTDTQYF. The CDR3 region has the DNA TGCGCCAGCAAGTTGGGCACAGATACGCAGTATTTT.

This clonotype was seen a few times. The J gene is TRBJ1-4, the V gene TRBV27, with TRBD1 identical over 8 bases. V shed 2 bases, J shed 8 bases, and the junction held 7 bases outside the gene matches. There are 15 residues in the CDR3. Looked up from germline, CDR1 is MNHEY and CDR2 is SMNVEV (reference sequence). The CDR3 sequence: CASSLHHRGDEKLFF. The CDR3, as DNA: TGTGCCAGCAGTTTACATCACAGGGGGGACGAAAAACTGTTTTTT.

The chain recombines TRBV7-9 with TRBJ2-1; 7 nucleotides align to TRBD2. The V gene's germline CDR1 is SEHNR and CDR2 FQNEAQ (reference sequence). The CDR3 loop spans 15 amino acids. The trim removed 2 bases at V and 8 bases at J, leaving 9 bases unmatched. The CDR3 loop reads CASSLLGGRRHEQFF. DNA for the CDR3: TGTGCCAGCAGCTTACTCGGGGGGAGACGACATGAGCAGTTCTTC.

The rearrangement uses TRBV3-1 and TRBJ2-7, with D perhaps matching TRBD1 (6 bases). CDR3 size: 13 residues. Deletions cut 4 bases from V and 5 bases from J, with 12 bases between. Germline loops: CDR1 LGHDT, CDR2 YNNKEL (reference sequence). This CDR3 reads CASSRDKGNEQYF. As DNA, the CDR3 is TGTGCCAGCAGCCGGGACAAGGGGAACGAGCAGTACTTC.

J is TRBJ1-5 and V is TRBV28; no clear D gene. Trimming removed 6 bases at V and 1 base at J, with 7 bases between. The CDR3 covers 13 residues. Germline CDR1 reads MDHEN; CDR2 reads SYDVKM. The CDR3: CASRTLSNQPQHF. The CDR3 nucleotides are TGTGCCAGCAGGACGCTAAGCAATCAGCCCCAGCATTTT.

The V call is TRBV28, the J call TRBJ2-5; 9 bases line up with TRBD1. CDR3 size: 15 residues. After removal of 5 bases from V and 4 bases from J, the junction contained 8 bases not matched to a gene. CDR1 and CDR2 from the germline V gene are MDHEN and SYDVKM. For the CDR3, the DNA is TGTGCCAGCAGTCCAACAGGGGGCGGCGGAGAGACCCAGTACTTC. Translating gives CASSPTGGGGETQYF.

In its sample, this clonotype was seen a few times. The chain employs TRBV20-1 and TRBJ2-1, with D perhaps assigned TRBD1 or TRBD2 (5 bases each). CDR1 is DFQATT and CDR2 is SNEGSKA in the germline V gene (reference sequence). The CDR3 is made up of 14 amino acids. V was pared by 4 bases and J by 3 bases, with 13 bases between. The CDR3 coding sequence is TGCAGTGCTACAGGGACGGGGCGCTACAATGAGCAGTTCTTC. Translating it yields CSATGTGRYNEQFF.

The table lists this clonotype with many counts. The chain combines TRBV24-1 with TRBJ2-3; 7 nucleotides align to TRBD1. V lost 3 bases and J lost 6; bases outside the gene matches: 5. CDR3 length: 14 residues. Germline V CDR1 and CDR2: KGHDR, SFDVKD. CDR3 nucleotides: TGTGCCACCAGTGATGACAGGGCAGGCGATACGCAGTATTTT. This translates into CATSDDRAGDTQYF.

The genes are TRBV5-1 and TRBJ2-5; TRBD2 is a possible D gene (6 bases). CDR1 is SGHRS and CDR2 is YFSETQ in the germline V gene. The CDR3 consists of 15 residues. V was pared by 3 bases and J by 2 bases, with 14 bases between. DNA for the CDR3: TGCGCCAGCAGCTACCGACCAGGAGGGCAAGAGACCCAGTACTTC. The encoded protein is CASSYRPGGQETQYF.

The genes are TRBV10-3 and TRBJ2-1, with 9 positions matching TRBD2. Germline V gene sequence: CDR1 ENHRY, CDR2 SYGVKD. The CDR3 runs 14 residues. V lost 7 bases and J lost 4; bases outside the gene matches: 5. The CDR3 loop reads CAIIAGEGYNEQFF. The CDR3 nucleotides read TGTGCCATCATAGCGGGAGAGGGATACAATGAGCAGTTCTTC.

The chain is built from TRBV5-1 and TRBJ2-7; 14 bases agree with TRBD2. Germline assignment: CDR1 SGHRS and CDR2 YFSETQ. With 4 bases clipped from V and 9 bases from J, the junction kept 6 bases outside the gene matches. The CDR3 spans 14 residues. The CDR3: CASSPGLAGDVQYF. The CDR3 DNA is TGCGCCAGCAGCCCGGGACTAGCGGGGGACGTGCAGTACTTC.

This clonotype was detected only a few times. The rearrangement uses TRBV12-3 or TRBV12-4 and TRBJ2-3; D may be TRBD2 (5 bases). Trimming took off 6 bases at V and 0 bases at J, with 13 bases between the two ends. CDR3 size: 15 residues. The CDR3 coding sequence is TGTGCCAGCAGACTAGGGCTAGCTAGCACAGATACGCAGTATTTT. It translates to CASRLGLASTDTQYF.

V and J are TRBV30 and TRBJ1-1; D is uncertain. CDR3 length: 15 residues. The germline V and J ends were trimmed by 0 bases and 5 bases, with 16 bases remaining between them. CDR1 GTSNPN and CDR2 SVGIG come from the germline V gene (reference sequence). The CDR3, as DNA: TGTGCCTGGAGTGTACATCGTGTTTCTTCGACTGAAGCTTTCTTT. Protein: CAWSVHRVSSTEAFF. Combining the CDR3 with reference TRBV30 and TRBJ1-1 gives the whole variable domain SQTIHQWPATLVQPVGSPLSLECTVEGTSNPNLYWYRQAAGRGLQLLFYSVGIGQISSEVPQNLSASRPQDRQFILSSKKLLLSDSGFYLCAWSVHRVSSTEAFFGQGTRLTVV.

This chain joins TRBV10-3 and TRBJ2-2, with D perhaps being TRBD1 or TRBD2 (5 bases each). The ends were cut back, 2 bases at V and 2 bases at J, with 12 bases in the middle. Germline V gene lookup returns CDR1 ENHRY and CDR2 SYGVKD. The CDR3 runs 16 residues. The CDR3 sequence: CAISEPTGANTGELFF. CDR3 nucleotides: TGTGCCATCAGTGAGCCCACCGGGGCAAACACCGGGGAGCTGTTTTTT.